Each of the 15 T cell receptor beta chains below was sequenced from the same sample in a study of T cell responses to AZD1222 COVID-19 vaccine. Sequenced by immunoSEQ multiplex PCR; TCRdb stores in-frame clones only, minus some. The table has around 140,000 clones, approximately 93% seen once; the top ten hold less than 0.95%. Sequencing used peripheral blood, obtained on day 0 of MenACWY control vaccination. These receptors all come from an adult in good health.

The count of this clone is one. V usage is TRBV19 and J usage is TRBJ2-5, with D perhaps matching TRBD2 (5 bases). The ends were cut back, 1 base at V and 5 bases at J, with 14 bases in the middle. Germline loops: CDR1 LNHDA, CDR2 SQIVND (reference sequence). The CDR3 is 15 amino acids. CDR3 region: CASSIASLVGETQYF. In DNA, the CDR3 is TGTGCCAGTAGTATAGCTTCACTAGTTGGGGAGACCCAGTACTTC.

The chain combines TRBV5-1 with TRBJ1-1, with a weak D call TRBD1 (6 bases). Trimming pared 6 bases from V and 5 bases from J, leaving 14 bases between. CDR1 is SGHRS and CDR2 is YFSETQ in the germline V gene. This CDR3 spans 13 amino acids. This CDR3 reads CASTLTGLTEAFF. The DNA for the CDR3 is TGCGCCAGCACTCTTACAGGGTTGACTGAAGCTTTCTTT.

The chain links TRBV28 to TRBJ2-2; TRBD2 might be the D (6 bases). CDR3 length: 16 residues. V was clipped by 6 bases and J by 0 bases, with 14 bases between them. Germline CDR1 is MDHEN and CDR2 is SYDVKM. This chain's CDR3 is CASSHGGKTNTGELFF. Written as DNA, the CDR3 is TGTGCCAGCAGCCATGGAGGGAAAACGAACACCGGGGAGCTGTTTTTT. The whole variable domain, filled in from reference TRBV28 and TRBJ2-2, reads DVKVTQSSRYLVKRTGEKVFLECVQDMDHENMFWYRQDPGLGLRLIYFSYDVKMKEKGDIPEGYSVSREKKERFSLILESASTNQTSMYLCASSHGGKTNTGELFFGEGSRLTVL.

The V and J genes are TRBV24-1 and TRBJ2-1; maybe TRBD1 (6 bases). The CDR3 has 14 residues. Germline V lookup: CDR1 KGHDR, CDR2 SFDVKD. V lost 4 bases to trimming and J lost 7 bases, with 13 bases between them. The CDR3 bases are TGTGCCACCAGTGAAGCCGGGACAACGAATGAGCAGTTCTTC. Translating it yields CATSEAGTTNEQFF.

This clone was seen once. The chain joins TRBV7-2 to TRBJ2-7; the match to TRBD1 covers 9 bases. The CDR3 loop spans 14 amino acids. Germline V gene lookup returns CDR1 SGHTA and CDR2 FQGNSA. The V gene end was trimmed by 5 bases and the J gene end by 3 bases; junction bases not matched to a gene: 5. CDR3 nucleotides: TGTGCCAGCAGCCCTGACAGGGGGGTCTACGAGCAGTACTTC. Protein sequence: CASSPDRGVYEQYF.

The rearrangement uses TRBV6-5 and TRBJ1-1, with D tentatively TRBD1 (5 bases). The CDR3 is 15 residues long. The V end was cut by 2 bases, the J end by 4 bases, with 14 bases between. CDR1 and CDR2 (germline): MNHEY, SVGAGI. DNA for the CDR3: TGTGCCAGCAGTTACCGGGAGGGGACGGGCACTGAAGCTTTCTTT. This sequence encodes CASSYREGTGTEAFF.

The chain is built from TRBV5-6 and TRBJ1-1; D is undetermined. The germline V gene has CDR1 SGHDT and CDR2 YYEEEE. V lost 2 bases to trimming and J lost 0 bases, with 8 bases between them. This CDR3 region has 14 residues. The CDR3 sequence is CASSFFRVNTEAFF. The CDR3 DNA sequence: TGTGCCAGCAGCTTTTTCCGGGTGAACACTGAAGCTTTCTTT.

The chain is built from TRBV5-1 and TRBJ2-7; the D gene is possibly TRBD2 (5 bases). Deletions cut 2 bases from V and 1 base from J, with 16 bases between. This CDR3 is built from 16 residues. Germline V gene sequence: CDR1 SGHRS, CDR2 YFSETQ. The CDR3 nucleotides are TGCGCCAGCAGCTTAACCTTTAAGCGGCCTTCCTACGAGCAGTACTTC. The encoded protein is CASSLTFKRPSYEQYF. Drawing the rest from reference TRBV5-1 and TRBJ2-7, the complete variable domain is KAGVTQTPRYLIKTRGQQVTLSCSPISGHRSVSWYQQTPGQGLQFLFEYFSETQRNKGNFPGRFSGRQFSNSRSEMNVSTLELGDSALYLCASSLTFKRPSYEQYFGPGTRLTVT.

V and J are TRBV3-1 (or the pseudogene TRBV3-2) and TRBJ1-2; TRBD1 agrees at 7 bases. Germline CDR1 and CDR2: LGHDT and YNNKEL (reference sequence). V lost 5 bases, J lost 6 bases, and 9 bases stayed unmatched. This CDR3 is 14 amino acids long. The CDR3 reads CASSSTQGGNGYTF. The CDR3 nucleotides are TGTGCCAGCAGCTCTACTCAGGGGGGCAATGGCTACACCTTC.

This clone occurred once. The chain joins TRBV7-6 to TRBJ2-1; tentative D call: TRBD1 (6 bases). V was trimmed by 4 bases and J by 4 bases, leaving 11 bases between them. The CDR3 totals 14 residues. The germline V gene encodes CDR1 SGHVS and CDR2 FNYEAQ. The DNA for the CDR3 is TGTGCCAGCAGCTCGGACAGTATATACAATGAGCAGTTCTTC. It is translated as CASSSDSIYNEQFF.

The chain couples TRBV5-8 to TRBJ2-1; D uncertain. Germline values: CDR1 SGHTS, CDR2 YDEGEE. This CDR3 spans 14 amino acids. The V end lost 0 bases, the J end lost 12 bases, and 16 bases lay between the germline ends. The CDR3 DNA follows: TGTGCCAGCAGCTTGGAAGGACCGAGACAACGGCAGTTCTTC. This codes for CASSLEGPRQRQFF.

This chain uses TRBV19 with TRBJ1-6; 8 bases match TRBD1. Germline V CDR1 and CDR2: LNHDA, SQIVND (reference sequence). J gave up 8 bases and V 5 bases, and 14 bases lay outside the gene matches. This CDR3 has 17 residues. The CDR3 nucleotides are TGTGCCAGTAGTTCCTGGACAGGGAGTATTAAGGATTCACCCCTCCACTTT. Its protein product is CASSSWTGSIKDSPLHF.

The CDR3 coding sequence is TGTGCCAGCAGTCCCTCGCCAGTTCGGAGCTCCTATAATTCACCCCTCCACTTT. Its translation: CASSPSPVRSSYNSPLHF. The chain employs TRBV28 and TRBJ1-6; D call uncertain. Trimming pared 5 bases from V and 0 bases from J, leaving 17 bases between. The CDR3 runs to 18 residues. From germline, CDR1 is MDHEN and CDR2 SYDVKM.

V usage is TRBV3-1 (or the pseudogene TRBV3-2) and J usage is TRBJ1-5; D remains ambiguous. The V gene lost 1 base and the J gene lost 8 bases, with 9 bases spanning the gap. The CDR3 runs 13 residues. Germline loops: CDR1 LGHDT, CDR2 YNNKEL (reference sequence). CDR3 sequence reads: CASSQAAMEPQHF. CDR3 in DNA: TGTGCCAGCAGCCAAGCCGCCATGGAGCCCCAGCATTTT.

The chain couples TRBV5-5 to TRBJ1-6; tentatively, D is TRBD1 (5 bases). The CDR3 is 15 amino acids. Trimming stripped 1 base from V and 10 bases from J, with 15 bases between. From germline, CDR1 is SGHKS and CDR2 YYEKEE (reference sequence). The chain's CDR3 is CASSLSWDLGSPLHF. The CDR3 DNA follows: TGTGCCAGCAGCTTGTCTTGGGACCTAGGCTCACCCCTCCACTTT.